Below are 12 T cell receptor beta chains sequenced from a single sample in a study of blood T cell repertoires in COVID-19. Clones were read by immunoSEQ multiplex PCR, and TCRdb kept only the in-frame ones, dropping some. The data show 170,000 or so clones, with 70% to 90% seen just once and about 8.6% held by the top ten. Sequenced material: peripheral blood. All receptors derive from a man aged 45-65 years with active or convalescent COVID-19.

The DNA for the CDR3 is TGTGCCAGCAGCGGGGGAGTTGAGCAGTTCTTC. Encoded protein: CASSGGVEQFF. The chain carries TRBV9 and TRBJ2-1, with D perhaps TRBD2 (5 bases). V was pared by 3 bases and J by 9 bases, with 7 bases between. The CDR3 runs 11 residues. Germline loops: CDR1 SGDLS, CDR2 YYNGEE.

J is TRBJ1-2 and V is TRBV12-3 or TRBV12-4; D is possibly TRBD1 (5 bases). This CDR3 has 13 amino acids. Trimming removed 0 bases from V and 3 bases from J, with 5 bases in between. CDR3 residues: CASSLAQDYGYTF. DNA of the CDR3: TGTGCCAGCAGTTTAGCACAGGACTATGGCTACACCTTC.

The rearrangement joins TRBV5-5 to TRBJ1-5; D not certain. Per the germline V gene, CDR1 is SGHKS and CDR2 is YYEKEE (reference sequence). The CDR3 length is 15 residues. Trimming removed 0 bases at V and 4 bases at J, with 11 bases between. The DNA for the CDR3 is TGTGCCAGCAGCTTGGTTAGAGACACTAATCAGCCCCAGCATTTT. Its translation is CASSLVRDTNQPQHF. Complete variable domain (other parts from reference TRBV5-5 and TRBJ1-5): DAGVTQSPTHLIKTRGQQVTLRCSPISGHKSVSWYQQVLGQGPQFIFQYYEKEERGRGNFPDRFSARQFPNYSSELNVNALLLGDSALYLCASSLVRDTNQPQHFGDGTRLSIL.

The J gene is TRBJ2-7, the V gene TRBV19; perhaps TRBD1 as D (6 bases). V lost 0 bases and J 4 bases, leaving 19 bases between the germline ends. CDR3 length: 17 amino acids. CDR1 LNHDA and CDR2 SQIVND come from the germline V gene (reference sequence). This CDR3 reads CASSIDGLGHPGYEQYF. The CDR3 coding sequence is TGTGCCAGTAGTATAGATGGTTTGGGACACCCTGGGTACGAGCAGTACTTC. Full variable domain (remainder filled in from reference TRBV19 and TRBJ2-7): DGGITQSPKYLFRKEGQNVTLSCEQNLNHDAMYWYRQDPGQGLRLIYYSQIVNDFQKGDIAEGYSVSREKKESFPLTVTSAQKNPTAFYLCASSIDGLGHPGYEQYFGPGTRLTVT.

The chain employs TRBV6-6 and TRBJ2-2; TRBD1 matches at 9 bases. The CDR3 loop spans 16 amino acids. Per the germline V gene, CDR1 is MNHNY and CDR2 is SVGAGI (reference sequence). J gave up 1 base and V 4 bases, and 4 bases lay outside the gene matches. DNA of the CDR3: TGTGCCAGCAGTTCTCTGGGACAGGGGAACACCGGGGAGCTGTTTTTT. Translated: CASSSLGQGNTGELFF.

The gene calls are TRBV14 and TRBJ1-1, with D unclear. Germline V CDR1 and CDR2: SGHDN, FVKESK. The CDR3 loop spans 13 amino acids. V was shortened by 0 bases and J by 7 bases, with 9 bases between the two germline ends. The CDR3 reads CASSQDFVSEAFF. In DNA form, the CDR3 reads TGTGCCAGCAGCCAAGATTTCGTCAGTGAAGCTTTCTTT.

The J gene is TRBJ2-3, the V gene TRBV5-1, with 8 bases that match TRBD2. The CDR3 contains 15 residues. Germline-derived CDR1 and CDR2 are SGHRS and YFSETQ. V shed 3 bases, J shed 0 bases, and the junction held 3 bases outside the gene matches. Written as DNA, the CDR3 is TGCGCCAGCAGCTGGAAGCGGGGGAGCACAGATACGCAGTATTTT. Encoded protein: CASSWKRGSTDTQYF.

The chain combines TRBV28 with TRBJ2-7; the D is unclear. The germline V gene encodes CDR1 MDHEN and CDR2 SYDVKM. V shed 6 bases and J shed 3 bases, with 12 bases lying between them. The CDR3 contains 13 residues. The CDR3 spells CASSHSPFYEQYF. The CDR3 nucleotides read TGTGCCAGCAGCCACTCACCCTTCTACGAGCAGTACTTC.

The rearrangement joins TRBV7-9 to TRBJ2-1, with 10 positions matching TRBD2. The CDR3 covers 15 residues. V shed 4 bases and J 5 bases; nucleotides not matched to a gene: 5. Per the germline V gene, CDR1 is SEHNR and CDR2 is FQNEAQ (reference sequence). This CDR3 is CASSSGLAEDNEQFF. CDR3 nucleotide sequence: TGTGCCAGCAGCTCCGGACTAGCGGAAGACAATGAGCAGTTCTTC. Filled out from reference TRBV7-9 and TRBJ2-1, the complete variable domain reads DTGVSQNPRHKITKRGQNVTFRCDPISEHNRLYWYRQTLGQGPEFLTYFQNEAQLEKSRLLSDRFSAERPKGSFSTLEIQRTEQGDSAMYLCASSSGLAEDNEQFFGPGTRLTVL.

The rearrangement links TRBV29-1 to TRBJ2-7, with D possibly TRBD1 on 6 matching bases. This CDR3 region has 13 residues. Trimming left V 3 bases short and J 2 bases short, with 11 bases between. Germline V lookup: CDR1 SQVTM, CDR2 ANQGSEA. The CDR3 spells CSVDPGTTYEQYF. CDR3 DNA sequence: TGCAGCGTTGACCCCGGGACAACCTACGAGCAGTACTTC.

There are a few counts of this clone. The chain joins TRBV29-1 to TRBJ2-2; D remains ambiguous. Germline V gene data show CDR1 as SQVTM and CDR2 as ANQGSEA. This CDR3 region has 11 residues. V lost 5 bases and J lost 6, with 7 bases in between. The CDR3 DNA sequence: TGCAGCGTTCGGGTATCCGGGGAGCTGTTTTTT. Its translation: CSVRVSGELFF.

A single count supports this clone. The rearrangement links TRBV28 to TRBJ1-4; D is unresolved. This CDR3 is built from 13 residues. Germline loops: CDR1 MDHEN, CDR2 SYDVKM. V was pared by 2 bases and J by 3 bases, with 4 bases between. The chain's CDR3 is CASSLTANEKLFF. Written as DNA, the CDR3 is TGTGCCAGCAGTTTAACAGCTAATGAAAAACTGTTTTTT.